The 21 T cell receptor beta chains listed next were all sequenced from one sample in a study of shared clonotypes between healthy human individuals. Data came from immunoSEQ multiplex PCR; TCRdb stores just in-frame clones and leaves some out. The sample carries around 1.4 million clones, 98% recorded once. Input material: naive CD4+ T cells sorted from blood. Subset in this sample: CD45RA+ positively selected. The receptors come from a man aged 25-45 years in good health.

Here the CDR3 DNA reads TGCGCCAGCAGCCAGCGGACAGGCGCTAGCTCTGGAAACACCATATATTTT. Translated, it gives CASSQRTGASSGNTIYF. The chain joins TRBV5-1 to TRBJ1-3; 7 bases map to TRBD1. Germline values: CDR1 SGHRS, CDR2 YFSETQ. The CDR3 extends over 17 amino acids. V lost 4 bases, J lost 0 bases, and 10 bases stayed unmatched.

Notes on this clone: Within the sample, other DNA sequences also encode this same CDR3. The V gene is TRBV29-1, the J gene TRBJ2-1; TRBD2 agrees at 13 bases. This CDR3 spans 15 amino acids. V lost 1 base and J lost 3; bases outside the gene matches: 0. In germline, CDR1 is SQVTM, CDR2 ANQGSEA. CDR3 amino acids: CSVEGLAGGYNEQFF. The CDR3 DNA is TGCAGCGTTGAAGGACTAGCGGGAGGCTACAATGAGCAGTTCTTC.

This clone is a singleton in its sample. This sequence joins TRBV28 and TRBJ1-4, with D possibly TRBD1 on 5 matching bases. The germline CDR1 and CDR2 sequences are MDHEN and SYDVKM. The CDR3 is 15 residues long. The V and J ends lost 6 bases and 4 bases respectively, with 15 bases between them. CDR3 sequence (DNA): TGTGCCAGCAGAAAACCGGGACGGAATAATGAAAAACTGTTTTTT. Translated, it gives CASRKPGRNNEKLFF.

The V gene is TRBV19, the J gene TRBJ2-3; D not resolved. CDR1 and CDR2 from the germline V gene are LNHDA and SQIVND (reference sequence). Between the trimmed V and J ends, which lost 6 bases and 5 bases, there was a span of 18 bases. CDR3 length: 15 amino acids. CDR3 region: CASRISRHRGDTQYF. The CDR3 bases are TGTGCCAGTAGAATTAGTCGGCACCGTGGAGATACGCAGTATTTT.

The sample holds one count of this clone. V gene TRBV5-4 combines with J gene TRBJ2-2; 10 bases map to TRBD1. CDR1 is SGHNT and CDR2 is YYREEE in the germline V gene (reference sequence). The CDR3 sequence is 18 residues long. Trimming removed 0 bases from V and 5 bases from J; junction bases left unmatched: 10. CDR3 residues: CASSLGPGQGFYTGELFF. The CDR3 DNA reads TGTGCCAGCAGCTTGGGGCCGGGACAGGGGTTTTATACCGGGGAGCTGTTTTTT.

This sequence joins TRBV5-1 and TRBJ2-1, with D tentatively TRBD1 or TRBD2 (5 bases each). Trimming took off 7 bases at V and 2 bases at J, with 16 bases between the two ends. There are 15 residues in the CDR3. The germline gives CDR1 SGHRS, CDR2 YFSETQ. CDR3 loop: CASHSGQLTYNEQFF. CDR3 DNA sequence: TGCGCCAGCCACTCGGGGCAGCTCACCTACAATGAGCAGTTCTTC.

This chain connects TRBV27 to TRBJ1-5; 9 bases fit TRBD1. The CDR3 is 19 amino acids. Unmatched junction bases numbered 18, after V lost 7 bases and J lost 2 bases. CDR1 and CDR2 (germline): MNHEY, SMNVEV (reference sequence). Written as DNA, the CDR3 is TGTGCCAGCAACCAAGGGGACAGGGAAGCCGCGGGAGGCAATCAGCCCCAGCATTTT. Translation: CASNQGDREAAGGNQPQHF.

This rearrangement joins TRBV18 to TRBJ1-2; 7 nucleotides agree with TRBD1. The length of the CDR3 is 13 residues. J lost 4 bases, V lost 4 bases, and 3 bases had no gene match. Germline-derived CDR1 and CDR2 are KGHSH and LQKENI. CDR3 DNA sequence: TGTGCCAGCTCACGACAGGGAAGCTATGGCTACACCTTC. Translating it yields CASSRQGSYGYTF.

The sample holds one count of this clone. The chain carries TRBV5-4 and TRBJ2-7; no definite D call. Trimming left V 3 bases short and J 3 bases short, with 19 bases between. CDR1 is SGHNT and CDR2 is YYREEE in the germline V gene (reference sequence). The CDR3 length is 16 residues. CDR3: CASSYQERPAHYEQYF. The CDR3 bases are TGTGCCAGCAGCTACCAGGAACGGCCGGCTCACTACGAGCAGTACTTC.

The chain joins TRBV7-8 to TRBJ1-5; 7 nucleotides match TRBD1. This CDR3 has 15 amino acids. With V trimmed by 2 bases and J by 4 bases, 5 bases remained unmatched. The germline gives CDR1 SGHVS, CDR2 FQNEAQ. In nucleotides, the CDR3 is TGTGCCAGCAGCTTAATGGGACAGCTTAATCAGCCCCAGCATTTT. Protein: CASSLMGQLNQPQHF.

The V and J genes are TRBV11-2 and TRBJ2-7; D ambiguous. CDR1 SGHAT and CDR2 FQNNGV come from the germline V gene. This CDR3 comprises 14 residues. The V gene lost 2 bases and the J gene lost 0 bases, with 8 bases spanning the gap. CDR3 protein: CASSLNPPSYEQYF. The CDR3 bases are TGTGCCAGCAGCTTAAACCCCCCCTCCTACGAGCAGTACTTC.

The chain has TRBV2 and TRBJ2-2; 9 bases line up with TRBD2. Germline V lookup: CDR1 SNHLY, CDR2 FYNNEI. The length of the CDR3 is 16 residues. V was clipped by 8 bases and J by 4 bases; unmatched bases: 11. CDR3 loop: CASGQKETSGTGELFF. In DNA, the CDR3 is TGTGCCAGCGGACAGAAGGAGACTAGCGGCACCGGGGAGCTGTTTTTT.

This chain connects TRBV7-7 to TRBJ2-1, with 7 bases lining up with TRBD1. V was pared by 5 bases and J by 5 bases, with 3 bases of the junction left unmatched. Germline values: CDR1 SSHAT, CDR2 FNYEAQ (reference sequence). The CDR3 is made up of 13 amino acids. CDR3 region: CASSRDRDNEQFF. CDR3 nucleotides: TGTGCCAGCAGCCGAGACAGGGACAATGAGCAGTTCTTC.

V gene TRBV9 combines with J gene TRBJ1-2; maybe TRBD1 (5 bases). The germline V and J ends were trimmed by 4 bases and 7 bases, with 17 bases remaining between them. Germline loops: CDR1 SGDLS, CDR2 YYNGEE. CDR3 length: 14 amino acids. The CDR3 is CASSSGGGVGGYTF. Here the CDR3 DNA reads TGTGCCAGCAGCTCCGGTGGGGGGGTAGGTGGCTACACCTTC.

The chain links TRBV29-1 to TRBJ2-5, with D perhaps TRBD2 (5 bases). CDR3 size: 12 residues. CDR1 is SQVTM and CDR2 is ANQGSEA in the germline V gene. Trimming took 5 bases from V and 5 from J, leaving 12 bases between them. The CDR3 is CSVSTTWETQYF. The CDR3 DNA follows: TGCAGCGTTTCGACTACCTGGGAGACCCAGTACTTC.

In the case of this clone: This sample includes further DNA sequences coding for the same CDR3. The V gene is TRBV18, the J gene TRBJ2-5; 13 bases are shared with TRBD2. Trimming cost V 2 bases and J 5 bases; bases outside gene matches: 2. The CDR3 runs 15 residues. Per germline, CDR1 KGHSH and CDR2 LQKENI. CDR3 coding DNA: TGTGCCAGCTCACCAGGACTAGCGGGAGTGGAGACCCAGTACTTC. Protein sequence: CASSPGLAGVETQYF.

The chain carries TRBV6-6 and TRBJ2-7; D is unresolved. This CDR3 spans 11 amino acids. Trimming removed 7 bases from V and 5 bases from J, with 9 bases in between. Germline loops: CDR1 MNHNY, CDR2 SVGAGI (reference sequence). The CDR3 bases are TGTGCCAGCAAGGAAGGGAACGAGCAGTACTTC. Translating it yields CASKEGNEQYF.

V and J are TRBV27 and TRBJ2-7, with TRBD2 as a possible D gene (5 bases). V lost 6 bases and J 0 bases, leaving 9 bases between the germline ends. This CDR3 is built from 13 residues. The germline V gene has CDR1 MNHEY and CDR2 SMNVEV (reference sequence). The CDR3 is CASRRAGSYEQYF. As DNA, the CDR3 is TGTGCCAGCAGGAGGGCCGGCTCCTACGAGCAGTACTTC.

This chain joins TRBV5-4 and TRBJ1-1, with D possibly TRBD1 on 6 matching bases. The CDR3 length is 15 residues. Trimming pared 4 bases from V and 1 base from J, leaving 14 bases between. Germline CDR1 SGHNT, CDR2 YYREEE (reference sequence). The CDR3 DNA reads TGTGCCAGCAGCAAGTCGACAGGAGGGAACACTGAAGCTTTCTTT. It codes for CASSKSTGGNTEAFF.

A single count supports this clone. This chain connects TRBV6-5 to TRBJ1-3; tentative D call: TRBD1 (6 bases). The CDR3 has 14 residues. Germline CDR1 reads MNHEY; CDR2 reads SVGAGI. Trimming cost V 0 bases and J 10 bases, with 13 bases left between them. CDR3 protein: CASSYSLQGRTIYF. In nucleotides, the CDR3 is TGTGCCAGCAGTTACTCCTTACAGGGCCGGACCATATATTTT.

This chain joins TRBV4-3 and TRBJ2-3; 9 bases fit TRBD2. The germline V gene encodes CDR1 LGHNA and CDR2 YSLEER. Trimming at V came to 4 bases and at J to 2 bases, leaving 13 bases not matched to a gene. The CDR3 totals 18 residues. The CDR3 loop is CASSLSFSLAGTTDTQYF. In nucleotides, the CDR3 is TGCGCCAGCAGCCTGTCGTTCAGTCTAGCGGGAACCACAGATACGCAGTATTTT.